This TCR beta chain was profiled in a study of T cells in Graves' hyperthyroidism and ophthalmopathy. The CDR3 runs to 12 residues. Germline CDR1 reads MNHEY; CDR2 reads SVGEGT. V lost 5 bases, J lost 4 bases, and 6 bases lay in between. Study-wide results and limits: From stable hyperthyroidism, ophthalmopathy was separated by a 13 V-J model. Appearing also in blood were most of the thyroid clonotypes expanded above 0.001.

TCR beta CDR3 sequences were amplified from RNA transcripts. With the HTBI primer set, the TCR CDR3 went through a first round of RT-PCR. MiXCR, run by TCRdb on the multiplex PCR reads, gives a single entry per CDR3 protein. The sample yields about 410,000 distinct CDR3 sequences, roughly 14% seen once. A Clinical Activity Score of at least 3, a NOSPECS grade of at least 4 and a duration under 3 months were recorded in the ophthalmopathy patients. A roughly 10 ml volume of fresh peripheral blood provided the PBMCs. Concerning this clonotype: Its antigen is not known.

The V call is TRBV6-2 or TRBV6-3, the J call TRBJ1-3; weak D call: TRBD1 (5 bases). The clonotype originates from a man aged 18 to 29 with Graves' ophthalmopathy. The sequencing input was blood. The CDR3 protein is CASSGGGNTIYF. The CDR3, as DNA: TGTGCCAGCAGTGGGGGGGGAAACACCATATATTTT.